Listed here are 24 T cell receptor beta chains from one sample, sequenced in a study of T-cell memory formation after mild COVID-19. TCRdb re-derived calls from the 5' RACE reads in MiXCR, one entry per CDR3 protein. The sample holds under 700,000 distinct CDR3 sequences, around 21% seen once. The sample was PBMCs or a T cell subset sorted from them (not recorded which). Every receptor here comes from an adult woman who had mild COVID-19 (a few samples of this study predate the infection). Cell type and time point are not known.

V and J are TRBV30 and TRBJ2-1; 13 nucleotides line up with TRBD2. The V gene's germline CDR1 is GTSNPN and CDR2 SVGIG (reference sequence). V was clipped by 2 bases and J by 7 bases; unmatched bases: 5. There are 15 residues in the CDR3. CDR3: CAWSPGTSGKNEQFF. The CDR3 DNA sequence: TGTGCCTGGAGTCCTGGGACTAGCGGGAAGAATGAGCAGTTCTTC.

CDR3 in DNA: TGTGCCAGCAGCTTAGGGGCCCGCGAGCAGTACTTC. Translating gives CASSLGAREQYF. The V and J genes are TRBV7-9 and TRBJ2-7; unclear D gene. Trimming removed 1 base from V and 6 bases from J, with 7 bases in between. The CDR3 has 12 residues. Looked up from germline, CDR1 is SEHNR and CDR2 is FQNEAQ (reference sequence).

The chain recombines TRBV5-1 with TRBJ2-3; no reliable D call. The V gene's germline CDR1 is SGHRS and CDR2 YFSETQ. The CDR3 consists of 15 residues. V gave up 2 bases and J gave up 2 bases, with 12 bases separating them. The CDR3 loop is CASSFWADFTDTQYF. The CDR3 DNA reads TGCGCCAGCAGCTTTTGGGCGGATTTCACAGATACGCAGTATTTT.

This clonotype came up many times. The chain has TRBV12-3 or TRBV12-4 and TRBJ1-5; D is unclear. This CDR3 has 14 amino acids. V lost 6 bases and J 0 bases, leaving 9 bases between the germline ends. The CDR3 sequence: CASSDSVSNQPQHF. The DNA for the CDR3 is TGTGCCAGCAGCGACTCCGTTAGCAATCAGCCCCAGCATTTT.

The sample holds a few counts of this clonotype. The V and J genes are TRBV5-5 and TRBJ2-1, with TRBD2 identical over 8 bases. The CDR3 loop spans 15 amino acids. J was trimmed by 8 bases and V by 1 base; bases with no gene match: 8. Germline loops: CDR1 SGHKS, CDR2 YYEKEE (reference sequence). Here the CDR3 reads CASSLWAGGGDEQFF. The DNA of the CDR3 is TGTGCCAGCAGCTTGTGGGCGGGAGGAGGTGATGAGCAGTTCTTC.

The V gene is TRBV29-1, the J gene TRBJ2-2; 8 bases match TRBD2. The CDR3 totals 14 residues. V lost 6 bases to trimming and J lost 6 bases; unmatched junction nucleotides: 9. Germline V gene lookup returns CDR1 SQVTM and CDR2 ANQGSEA. This chain's CDR3 is CSVRAGGFAGELFF. Written as DNA, the CDR3 is TGCAGCGTAAGGGCGGGGGGCTTTGCCGGGGAGCTGTTTTTT.

This clonotype was observed many times. The chain uses TRBV12-3 or TRBV12-4 and TRBJ2-3; no clear D gene. This CDR3 is 12 amino acids long. V was shortened by 4 bases and J by 3 bases, with 5 bases between the two germline ends. This CDR3 is CASSYLTDTQYF. The CDR3 region has the DNA TGTGCCAGCAGTTACCTAACAGATACGCAGTATTTT.

The CDR3 coding sequence is TGTGCCAGCAGCTTTTCGAACGCCCCCTACGAGCAGTACTTC. Translated, it gives CASSFSNAPYEQYF. This rearrangement joins TRBV27 to TRBJ2-7; D gene uncertain. With 6 bases removed from V and 2 bases from J, the gap between germline ends came to 14 bases. Germline assignment: CDR1 MNHEY and CDR2 SMNVEV (reference sequence). This CDR3 has 14 amino acids.

The genes are TRBV7-9 and TRBJ1-1; D is undetermined. The germline CDR1 and CDR2 sequences are SEHNR and FQNEAQ (reference sequence). The CDR3 sequence is 14 residues long. Trimming shortened V by 0 bases and J by 3 bases, and 8 bases separated the two germline ends. The CDR3 coding sequence is TGTGCCAGCAGCTTAGCTCCCCCATACACTGAAGCTTTCTTT. Its translation is CASSLAPPYTEAFF.

This clonotype has just one count. The rearrangement links TRBV6-2 or TRBV6-3 to TRBJ2-7; D could derive from TRBD1 or TRBD2 (6 bases each). With 9 bases removed from V and 2 bases from J, the gap between germline ends came to 26 bases. The germline V gene has CDR1 MNHEY and CDR2 SVGEGT. CDR3 size: 17 residues. In nucleotides, the CDR3 is TGTGCCAGAGAGGGGGAGCGATTAGCGGAGAGGGCCTACGAGCAGTACTTC. Its protein is CAREGERLAERAYEQYF.

The chain employs TRBV7-9 and TRBJ2-3; unclear D gene. V was pared by 2 bases and J by 1 base, with 10 bases between. The germline V gene has CDR1 SEHNR and CDR2 FQNEAQ (reference sequence). The CDR3 consists of 15 residues. DNA for the CDR3: TGTGCCAGCAGCTTACAGGATAGGCGCACAGATACGCAGTATTTT. Translating gives CASSLQDRRTDTQYF. Based on the CDR3 plus reference TRBV7-9 and TRBJ2-3, the full variable domain is DTGVSQNPRHKITKRGQNVTFRCDPISEHNRLYWYRQTLGQGPEFLTYFQNEAQLEKSRLLSDRFSAERPKGSFSTLEIQRTEQGDSAMYLCASSLQDRRTDTQYFGPGTRLTVL.

In its sample, this clonotype was seen many times. J is TRBJ2-2 and V is TRBV24-1; a possible D gene is TRBD1 (6 bases). V lost 4 bases and J 0 bases, leaving 14 bases between the germline ends. CDR3 size: 17 residues. Germline V gives CDR1 KGHDR, CDR2 SFDVKD. The CDR3 is CATSDPLTGANTGELFF. DNA for the CDR3: TGTGCCACCAGTGACCCACTGACAGGAGCGAACACCGGGGAGCTGTTTTTT.

V and J are TRBV15 and TRBJ1-2, with 8 bases fitting TRBD1. The CDR3 runs 14 residues. The germline gives CDR1 LNHNV, CDR2 YYDKDF (reference sequence). J gave up 2 bases and V 6 bases, and 5 bases lay outside the gene matches. As DNA, the CDR3 is TGTGCCACCAGGTGGACAGGGCGAAACTATGGCTACACCTTC. Protein sequence: CATRWTGRNYGYTF.

This sequence joins TRBV12-3 or TRBV12-4 and TRBJ2-7; either TRBD1 or TRBD2 may fit D (5 bases each). V lost 6 bases and J lost 3, with 12 bases in between. The length of the CDR3 is 13 residues. The CDR3 DNA reads as TGTGCCAGCAGGTCCGGGACCCGCTACGAGCAGTACTTC. Its protein is CASRSGTRYEQYF.

The table lists this clonotype with a few counts. This chain connects TRBV7-9 to TRBJ1-4; no reliable D call. Trimming shortened V by 3 bases and J by 2 bases, and 13 bases separated the two germline ends. The CDR3 runs 16 residues. Germline V gene data show CDR1 as SEHNR and CDR2 as FQNEAQ (reference sequence). CDR3 DNA: TGTGCCAGCAGCTTGTACGAGGGCGGCACTAATGAAAAACTGTTTTTT. This gives the protein CASSLYEGGTNEKLFF.

The chain joins TRBV25-1 to TRBJ2-1, with 8 bases fitting TRBD1. Germline assignment: CDR1 MGHDK and CDR2 SYGVNS. CDR3 size: 16 residues. After removal of 3 bases from V and 6 bases from J, the junction contained 10 bases not matched to a gene. This CDR3 is CASSEFRQGASNEQFF. The CDR3 DNA is TGTGCCAGCAGTGAGTTCCGTCAGGGGGCGAGCAATGAGCAGTTCTTC.

J is TRBJ1-2 and V is TRBV27, with 7 nucleotides matching TRBD1. Germline V lookup: CDR1 MNHEY, CDR2 SMNVEV (reference sequence). This CDR3 comprises 13 residues. Losses at the gene ends were 8 bases for V and 5 bases for J; bases not matched to a gene: 8. CDR3 region: CASGLTGEYGYTF. The CDR3 region has the DNA TGTGCCAGCGGCCTAACAGGGGAGTATGGCTACACCTTC.

This clonotype was counted between two and nine times. CDR3 sequence: CASSLGAGQGFGANVLTF. Written as DNA, the CDR3 is TGTGCCAGCAGCTTGGGAGCCGGACAGGGGTTTGGGGCCAACGTCCTGACTTTC. The chain links TRBV5-6 to TRBJ2-6, with 9 bases fitting TRBD1. The ends lost 0 bases at V and 3 bases at J; junction bases unmatched: 7. This CDR3 has 18 residues. The V gene's germline CDR1 is SGHDT and CDR2 YYEEEE.

This clonotype has only a few counts. The V and J genes are TRBV5-6 and TRBJ1-5; D remains ambiguous. The CDR3 runs to 18 residues. Germline CDR1 reads SGHDT; CDR2 reads YYEEEE. V lost 0 bases to trimming and J lost 0 bases, with 16 bases between them. CDR3 sequence (DNA): TGTGCCAGCAGCTTGGCCAAAGAACAGAGATATAGCAATCAGCCCCAGCATTTT. This gives the protein CASSLAKEQRYSNQPQHF.

This clonotype appeared a few times. The chain recombines TRBV5-1 with TRBJ2-5; D gene ambiguous. The V gene's germline CDR1 is SGHRS and CDR2 YFSETQ. The length of the CDR3 is 14 residues. V gave up 8 bases and J gave up 7 bases, with 21 bases separating them. CDR3 region: CASKRTAASGTQYF. In nucleotides, the CDR3 is TGCGCCAGTAAGAGGACGGCCGCGAGTGGGACCCAGTACTTC.

Only a few counts were recorded for this clonotype. This chain links TRBV13 with TRBJ2-1, with 11 bases matching TRBD1. The germline CDR1 and CDR2 sequences are PRHDT and FYEKMQ (reference sequence). CDR3 length: 15 residues. Trimming removed 5 bases from V and 8 bases from J; junction bases left unmatched: 8. This chain's CDR3 is CASSAPGQGVHEQFF. DNA of the CDR3: TGTGCCAGCAGCGCCCCGGGACAGGGGGTCCATGAGCAGTTCTTC.

This clonotype has just a few counts. The chain is built from TRBV20-1 and TRBJ2-3; 7 bases fit TRBD2. Germline V gene sequence: CDR1 DFQATT, CDR2 SNEGSKA (reference sequence). The CDR3 totals 14 residues. The V and J ends lost 1 base and 1 base, in that order; junction bases with no gene match: 2. The CDR3 DNA reads as TGCAGTGCTAGAGGGCTAGCGGGCACAGATACGCAGTATTTT. Protein: CSARGLAGTDTQYF.

This clonotype appeared a few times. The rearrangement joins TRBV27 to TRBJ2-7; weak D call: TRBD1 (5 bases). The V end lost 10 bases, the J end lost 2 bases, and 24 bases lay between the germline ends. The CDR3 is made up of 16 amino acids. CDR1 is MNHEY, CDR2 SMNVEV, per germline (reference sequence). The CDR3 DNA is TGTGCCACCCAAGACAGTTCGACCCAGTCCACCTACGAGCAGTACTTC. This codes for CATQDSSTQSTYEQYF.

This clonotype has only a few counts. J is TRBJ2-1 and V is TRBV2; the D is unclear. CDR1 is SNHLY and CDR2 is FYNNEI in the germline V gene. The CDR3 has 13 amino acids. Trimming took off 6 bases at V and 2 bases at J, with 8 bases between the two ends. CDR3 DNA: TGTGCCAGCAGGTCAAAGGCCTACAATGAGCAGTTCTTC. As protein: CASRSKAYNEQFF.